One and the same sample provided the 10 T cell receptor beta chains below, sequenced in a study of early T cells in non-severe SARS-CoV-2 infection (dated by TCRdb to the early 2020s). Libraries came from 5' RACE. These reads were obtained on a NextSeq 500. TCRdb applied fastp at Q25 and MiXCR to the public reads, then kept only in-frame beta chains. Merged by CDR3 protein, the rows form single entries marked with the most common genes and DNA. Within this sample are 50,000 to 60,000 distinct CDR3 sequences, with 6.6% of them counted one time only. 5.8% of the sample is taken by the ten largest. The material sequenced was whole blood, taken at baseline. The receptors originated from an adult who was a healthcare worker with PCR-confirmed SARS-CoV-2 infection or an uninfected control (not recorded which).

This clonotype was recorded at least ten times. This chain connects TRBV10-3 to TRBJ2-7; the D call may be TRBD1 or TRBD2 (5 bases each). This CDR3 spans 12 amino acids. From germline, CDR1 is ENHRY and CDR2 SYGVKD. With 3 bases removed from V and 7 bases from J, the gap between germline ends came to 10 bases. The CDR3 sequence: CAISDDRGEQYF. The CDR3 nucleotides are TGTGCCATCAGTGACGACAGAGGGGAGCAGTACTTC.

The chain uses TRBV29-1 and TRBJ2-7; no reliable D call. Germline V gives CDR1 SQVTM, CDR2 ANQGSEA. The V gene lost 8 bases and the J gene lost 3 bases, with 5 bases spanning the gap. CDR3 size: 9 residues. CDR3 sequence: CSNLYEQYF. The CDR3 DNA reads TGCAGCAATCTCTACGAGCAGTACTTC.

This clonotype was observed a handful of times. The gene calls are TRBV3-1 and TRBJ2-3; D possibly uses TRBD1 or TRBD2 (5 bases each). Germline-derived CDR1 and CDR2 are LGHDT and YNNKEL (reference sequence). The CDR3 is made up of 14 amino acids. Trimming stripped 3 bases from V and 2 bases from J, with 9 bases between. CDR3 bases: TGTGCCAGCAGCCAGGGACCCGTCACAGATACGCAGTATTTT. Amino acid sequence: CASSQGPVTDTQYF.

The chain joins TRBV20-1 to TRBJ2-5; D is ambiguous. CDR1 is DFQATT and CDR2 is SNEGSKA in the germline V gene (reference sequence). The CDR3 is made up of 12 amino acids. The V end lost 5 bases, the J end lost 2 bases, and 9 bases lay between the germline ends. The CDR3 loop is CSAGKTQETQYF. The CDR3 DNA sequence: TGCAGTGCTGGGAAAACTCAAGAGACCCAGTACTTC.

In its sample, this clonotype was seen a few times. The chain recombines TRBV12-3 or TRBV12-4 with TRBJ1-6; no definite D call. CDR3 size: 14 residues. V was clipped by 3 bases and J by 10 bases, with 13 bases between them. CDR3 DNA sequence: TGTGCCAGCAGTTTTGGCCTCGGAAACTCACCCCTCCACTTT. Its translation: CASSFGLGNSPLHF.

This clonotype occurred many times. The genes are TRBV7-6 and TRBJ1-1; D is undetermined. Trimming took 7 bases from V and 1 from J, leaving 10 bases between them. Germline-derived CDR1 and CDR2 are SGHVS and FNYEAQ. This CDR3 has 13 residues. The CDR3 bases are TGTGCCAGCATTTTCTTCGGGAACACTGAAGCTTTCTTT. Protein product: CASIFFGNTEAFF.

This clonotype was seen at least ten times. This chain links TRBV7-6 with TRBJ2-7, with D perhaps TRBD1 (6 bases). This CDR3 comprises 14 residues. Trimming took 4 bases from V and 3 from J, leaving 13 bases between them. CDR1 is SGHVS and CDR2 is FNYEAQ in the germline V gene. The CDR3 sequence is CASSSQGQLYEQYF. The DNA for the CDR3 is TGTGCCAGCAGCTCACAAGGACAGCTCTACGAGCAGTACTTC. Complete variable domain (other parts from reference TRBV7-6 and TRBJ2-7): GAGVSQSPRYKVTKRGQDVALRCDPISGHVSLYWYRQALGQGPEFLTYFNYEAQQDKSGLPNDRFSAERPEGSISTLTIQRTEQRDSAMYRCASSSQGQLYEQYFGPGTRLTVT.

This clonotype has more than one count but fewer than ten. The chain carries TRBV7-3 and TRBJ2-2; D is ambiguous. CDR3 length: 15 amino acids. V dropped 0 bases and J dropped 7 bases, with 12 bases sitting between them. Germline CDR1 SGHTA, CDR2 FQGTGA. CDR3 region: CASSLTPVKDGELFF. CDR3 sequence (DNA): TGTGCCAGCAGCTTAACGCCGGTCAAAGACGGGGAGCTGTTTTTT.

This clonotype was detected a few times. The gene calls are TRBV20-1 and TRBJ1-3; D is ambiguous. In germline, CDR1 is DFQATT, CDR2 SNEGSKA (reference sequence). V shed 6 bases and J shed 8 bases, with 14 bases lying between them. This CDR3 contains 12 residues. The CDR3 region is CSASLGRDTIYF. DNA of the CDR3: TGCAGTGCCAGTCTGGGGAGGGACACCATATATTTT.

This clonotype was seen at least ten times. The V gene is TRBV29-1, the J gene TRBJ1-5; no firm D call. The CDR3 runs 16 residues. The germline CDR1 and CDR2 sequences are SQVTM and ANQGSEA. Trimming removed 2 bases at V and 4 bases at J, with 18 bases between. CDR3 protein: CSVEPPRARANQPQHF. CDR3 nucleotides: TGCAGCGTTGAACCCCCCCGTGCCAGAGCGAATCAGCCCCAGCATTTT.